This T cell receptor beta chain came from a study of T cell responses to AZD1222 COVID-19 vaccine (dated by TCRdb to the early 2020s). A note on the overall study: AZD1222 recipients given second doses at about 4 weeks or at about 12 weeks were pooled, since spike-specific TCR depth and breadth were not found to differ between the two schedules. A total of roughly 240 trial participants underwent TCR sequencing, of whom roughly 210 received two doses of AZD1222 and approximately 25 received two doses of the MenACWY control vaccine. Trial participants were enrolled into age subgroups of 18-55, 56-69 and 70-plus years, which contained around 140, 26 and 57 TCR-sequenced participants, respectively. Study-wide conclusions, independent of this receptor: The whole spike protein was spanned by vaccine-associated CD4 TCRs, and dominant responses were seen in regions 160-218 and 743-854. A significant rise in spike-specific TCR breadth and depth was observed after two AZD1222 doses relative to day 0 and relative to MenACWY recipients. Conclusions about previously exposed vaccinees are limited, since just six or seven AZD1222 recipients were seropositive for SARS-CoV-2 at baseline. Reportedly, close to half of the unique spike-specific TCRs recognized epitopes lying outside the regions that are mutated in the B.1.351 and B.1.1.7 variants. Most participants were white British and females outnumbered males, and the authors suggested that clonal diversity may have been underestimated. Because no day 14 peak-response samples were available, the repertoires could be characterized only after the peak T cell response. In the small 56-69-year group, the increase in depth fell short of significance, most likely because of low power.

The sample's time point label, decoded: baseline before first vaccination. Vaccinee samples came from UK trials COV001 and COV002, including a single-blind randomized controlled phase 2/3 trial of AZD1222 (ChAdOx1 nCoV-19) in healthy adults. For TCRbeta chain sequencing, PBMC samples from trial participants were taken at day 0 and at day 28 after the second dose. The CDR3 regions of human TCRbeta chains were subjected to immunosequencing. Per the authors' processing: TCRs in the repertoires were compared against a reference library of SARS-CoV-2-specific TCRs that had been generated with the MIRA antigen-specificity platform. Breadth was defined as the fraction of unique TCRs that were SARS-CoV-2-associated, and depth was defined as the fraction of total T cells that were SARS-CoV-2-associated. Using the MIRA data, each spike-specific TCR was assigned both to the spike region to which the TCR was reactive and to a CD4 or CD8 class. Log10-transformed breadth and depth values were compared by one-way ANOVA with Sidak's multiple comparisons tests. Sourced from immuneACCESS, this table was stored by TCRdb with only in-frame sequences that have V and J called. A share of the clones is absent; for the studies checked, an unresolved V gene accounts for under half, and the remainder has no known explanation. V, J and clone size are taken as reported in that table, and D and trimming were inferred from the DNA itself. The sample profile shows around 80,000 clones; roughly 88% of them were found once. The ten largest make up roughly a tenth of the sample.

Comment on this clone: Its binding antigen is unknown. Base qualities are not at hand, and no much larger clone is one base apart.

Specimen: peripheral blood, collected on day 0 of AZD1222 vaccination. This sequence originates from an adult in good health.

Read as DNA, the sequence is TGTGCCAGCGAATCCCAGGGAAGTGGAAACACCATATATTTT. It encodes CASESQGSGNTIYF. The V and J segments used are TRBV7-2 and TRBJ1-3, with TRBD1 as a weak D call on 5 bases. From the germline V gene, CDR1 is SGHTA and CDR2 is FQGNSA. V and J are truncated by 8 bases and 3 bases respectively, leaving an intervening sequence of 14 bases. Including cysteine and phenylalanine, the CDR3 has 14 amino acids. The read is trimmed to its CDR3 DNA, 42 bases read in frame from base 1.